Below, 13 T cell receptor beta chains from the same sample are listed, as sequenced in a study of shared clonotypes between healthy human individuals. TCRdb keeps only in-frame clones here, not all; method: immunoSEQ multiplex PCR. The data show about 1 million clones, with 70% to 80% seen just once and approximately 1.5% held by the top ten. Sequenced sample: memory CD4+ T cells sorted from blood. Subset in this sample: CD45RA-negative fraction. All receptors come from a man between 18 and 35 years old in good health.

This sequence joins TRBV9 and TRBJ2-7, with D possibly called TRBD1 or TRBD2 (5 bases each). Per the germline V gene, CDR1 is SGDLS and CDR2 is YYNGEE. There are 14 residues in the CDR3. V lost 0 bases to trimming and J lost 4 bases, with 11 bases between them. CDR3 DNA: TGTGCCAGCAGCGTAGCTACGGGGCAGTACGAGCAGTACTTC. Translated: CASSVATGQYEQYF.

As for this clone: A read error may explain this, as a much larger clone is one base away. The sample has other DNA sequences that encode this CDR3 too. The V call is TRBV11-2, the J call TRBJ2-5, with no clear D. The CDR3 is made up of 11 amino acids. V gave up 0 bases and J gave up 6 bases, with 2 bases separating them. Looked up from germline, CDR1 is SGHAT and CDR2 is FQNNGV. This chain's CDR3 is CASSLEKTQYF. CDR3 coding DNA: TGTGCCAGCAGCTTAGAAAAGACCCAGTACTTC.

The rearrangement uses TRBV6-5 and TRBJ1-4, with D tentatively TRBD1 (5 bases). The ends were cut back, 2 bases at V and 4 bases at J, with 5 bases in the middle. Germline lookup yields CDR1 MNHEY and CDR2 SVGAGI. The CDR3 has 13 amino acids. As DNA, the CDR3 is TGTGCCAGCAGTTACGACAGTAATGAAAAACTGTTTTTT. Translated: CASSYDSNEKLFF.

This clone was observed a single time. V usage is TRBV5-1 and J usage is TRBJ2-1; TRBD2 matches 9 bases. The CDR3 extends over 16 amino acids. The ends lost 7 bases at V and 13 bases at J; junction bases unmatched: 21. Germline CDR1 reads SGHRS; CDR2 reads YFSETQ. This CDR3 reads CASGLLRGGAGREQFF. The CDR3 DNA reads TGCGCCAGCGGATTACTGCGCGGGGGGGCCGGCCGTGAACAGTTCTTC.

This chain links TRBV4-1 with TRBJ1-5; 9 positions match TRBD1. The CDR3 extends over 18 amino acids. Germline V gives CDR1 MGHRA, CDR2 YSYEKL. Trimming took 0 bases from V and 3 from J; bases not matched to a gene: 9. The CDR3, as DNA: TGCGCCAGCAGCCAAGACCCGGGACAGGGCCCAACCAATCAGCCCCAGCATTTT. This translates into CASSQDPGQGPTNQPQHF.

Of note for this clone: Compared with germline, one end of the junction differs, possibly owing to a read error. The chain recombines TRBV7-7 with TRBJ2-5; the D call may be TRBD1 or TRBD2 (5 bases each). From germline, CDR1 is SSHAT and CDR2 FNYEAQ (reference sequence). There are 13 residues in the CDR3. The CDR3 here is CASSLEGRGTQYF. The CDR3 nucleotides read TGTGCTAGCAGCTTAGAGGGTAGGGGGACCCAGTACTTC.

The gene calls are TRBV11-2 and TRBJ2-5, with D perhaps matching TRBD1 or TRBD2 (7 bases each). The germline V gene encodes CDR1 SGHAT and CDR2 FQNNGV. This CDR3 has 17 amino acids. Trimming shortened V by 2 bases and J by 1 base, and 17 bases separated the two germline ends. The CDR3 DNA reads TGTGCCAGCAGCTTAAGCGGCAGGGGGGGCCTCCAAGAGACCCAGTACTTC. Its protein product is CASSLSGRGGLQETQYF. Together with reference TRBV11-2 and TRBJ2-5, the CDR3 gives the full variable domain: EAGVAQSPRYKIIEKRQSVAFWCNPISGHATLYWYQQILGQGPKLLIQFQNNGVVDDSQLPKDRFSAERLKGVDSTLKIQPAKLEDSAVYLCASSLSGRGGLQETQYFGPGTRLLVL.

The gene calls are TRBV6-1 and TRBJ2-7; the match to TRBD1 covers 7 bases. This CDR3 comprises 14 residues. Germline V gives CDR1 MNHNS, CDR2 SASEGT. After removal of 7 bases from V and 0 bases from J, the junction contained 6 bases not matched to a gene. CDR3 nucleotides: TGTGCCAGCACCTCCGGGACAGTCTCCTACGAGCAGTACTTC. Translation: CASTSGTVSYEQYF.

The chain employs TRBV7-2 and TRBJ1-3, with D maybe TRBD1 (5 bases). Germline CDR1 and CDR2: SGHTA and FQGNSA. The V gene lost 2 bases and the J gene lost 4 bases, with 9 bases spanning the gap. This CDR3 is built from 14 residues. The CDR3 DNA follows: TGTGCCAGCAGCTTATCAGGGTCCGGAAACACCATATATTTT. Its protein product is CASSLSGSGNTIYF.

The chain links TRBV10-3 to TRBJ2-2, with D perhaps assigned TRBD1 or TRBD2 (6 bases each). Trimming left V 8 bases short and J 0 bases short, with 10 bases between. This CDR3 comprises 14 residues. Germline V gene lookup returns CDR1 ENHRY and CDR2 SYGVKD. The CDR3 sequence: CAIGGLSNTGELFF. The CDR3 bases are TGTGCCATCGGGGGGCTTTCGAACACCGGGGAGCTGTTTTTT.

V and J are TRBV5-1 and TRBJ2-1; 10 bases are a match to TRBD1. V shed 2 bases, J shed 5 bases, and the junction held 4 bases outside the gene matches. The CDR3 is made up of 15 amino acids. The germline CDR1 and CDR2 sequences are SGHRS and YFSETQ. CDR3 coding DNA: TGCGCCAGCAGCTTCGGACAGGGGGTCAACAATGAGCAGTTCTTC. Translating it yields CASSFGQGVNNEQFF.

CDR3 sequence reads: CSVLIPSGGNQPQHF. CDR3 nucleotide sequence: TGCAGCGTCTTAATCCCCTCTGGGGGTAATCAGCCCCAGCATTTT. This chain connects TRBV29-1 to TRBJ1-5; perhaps TRBD1 as D (5 bases). V was cut by 6 bases and J by 4 bases, with 19 bases left in between. CDR3 length: 15 residues. Germline-derived CDR1 and CDR2 are SQVTM and ANQGSEA.

The chain carries TRBV11-2 and TRBJ2-3; 8 nucleotides match TRBD2. From germline, CDR1 is SGHAT and CDR2 FQNNGV. The CDR3 spans 15 residues. J was trimmed by 4 bases and V by 3 bases; bases with no gene match: 6. CDR3 loop: CASSFGGRNPDTQYF. CDR3 DNA sequence: TGTGCCAGCAGCTTCGGCGGGAGGAACCCAGATACGCAGTATTTT.